The 27 T cell receptor beta chains listed next were all sequenced from one sample in a study of blood T cells in healthy people across ages. For the second PCR, which ran for roughly 6 to 11 cycles, a sample-barcoded 5' primer and a J-beta primer mix were used. TCRdb used MiXCR to reprocess the 5' RACE reads, holding one entry per CDR3 protein. The sample holds about 1.5 million distinct CDR3 sequences, roughly 43% seen once. The sample consisted of blood. Receptors originate from a woman aged 18-29 years in good health.

This clonotype turned up a few times. The V call is TRBV29-1, the J call TRBJ1-1; a possible D gene is TRBD1 (6 bases). V lost 4 bases, J lost 5 bases, and 11 bases lay in between. Germline V gene data show CDR1 as SQVTM and CDR2 as ANQGSEA. This CDR3 comprises 12 residues. The CDR3 coding sequence is TGCAGCGTTGCAGGGGCCAGGACTGAAGCTTTCTTT. It yields the protein CSVAGARTEAFF.

The chain uses TRBV6-5 and TRBJ2-2; TRBD2 matches 8 bases. The germline V gene has CDR1 MNHEY and CDR2 SVGAGI. This CDR3 comprises 16 residues. V trimming: 8 bases; J trimming: 1 base; junction bases outside the gene matches: 9. The CDR3 DNA sequence: TGTGCCAGCTGCCGCCGAAGCGGGGGGAACACCGGGGAGCTGTTTTTT. This translates into CASCRRSGGNTGELFF.

This clonotype was picked up a small number of times. J is TRBJ2-1 and V is TRBV6-2 or TRBV6-3; no firm D call. Germline assignment: CDR1 MNHEY and CDR2 SVGEGT. This CDR3 has 12 amino acids. Trimming took 6 bases from V and 5 from J, leaving 8 bases between them. The CDR3 is CASRRRDNEQFF. CDR3 sequence (DNA): TGTGCCAGCAGAAGGAGAGACAATGAGCAGTTCTTC.

The chain joins TRBV20-1 to TRBJ2-7; D not certain. The J call may be faulty, since TRBJ2-5 better matches the DNA end. CDR1 DFQATT and CDR2 SNEGSKA come from the germline V gene (reference sequence). This CDR3 has 12 amino acids. The CDR3 sequence is CSARQRVGTQYF. The CDR3 DNA follows: TGCAGTGCTAGACAGCGAGTGGGGACCCAGTACTTC.

The gene calls are TRBV20-1 and TRBJ2-3; TRBD2 agrees at 12 bases. The trim removed 5 bases at V and 2 bases at J, leaving 5 bases unmatched. This CDR3 is 15 amino acids long. Germline V gene sequence: CDR1 DFQATT, CDR2 SNEGSKA (reference sequence). CDR3 region: CSAFRLAGVTDTQYF. The CDR3 nucleotides are TGCAGTGCTTTTAGACTAGCGGGGGTCACAGATACGCAGTATTTT.

The V gene is TRBV5-5, the J gene TRBJ1-4, with 7 bases that match TRBD1. The CDR3 has 16 amino acids. J was trimmed by 4 bases and V by 1 base; bases with no gene match: 7. From germline, CDR1 is SGHKS and CDR2 YYEKEE (reference sequence). The CDR3 reads CASSLPDRAGNEKLFF. The DNA for the CDR3 is TGTGCCAGCAGCTTGCCTGACAGGGCGGGTAATGAAAAACTGTTTTTT. Based on the CDR3 plus reference TRBV5-5 and TRBJ1-4, the full variable domain is DAGVTQSPTHLIKTRGQQVTLRCSPISGHKSVSWYQQVLGQGPQFIFQYYEKEERGRGNFPDRFSARQFPNYSSELNVNALLLGDSALYLCASSLPDRAGNEKLFFGSGTQLSVL.

The V call is TRBV7-9, the J call TRBJ2-7; D gene unclear. Germline values: CDR1 SEHNR, CDR2 FQNEAQ (reference sequence). There are 14 residues in the CDR3. Trimming took 1 base from V and 2 from J, leaving 9 bases between them. CDR3 DNA sequence: TGTGCCAGCAGCTTAGAGACGTTCCCCTACGAGCAGTACTTC. This gives the protein CASSLETFPYEQYF. The complete variable domain, with remaining parts taken from reference TRBV7-9 and TRBJ2-7, reads DTGVSQNPRHKITKRGQNVTFRCDPISEHNRLYWYRQTLGQGPEFLTYFQNEAQLEKSRLLSDRFSAERPKGSFSTLEIQRTEQGDSAMYLCASSLETFPYEQYFGPGTRLTVT.

The chain employs TRBV6-5 and TRBJ2-1, with TRBD2 matching 8 bases. The J call is doubtful: the DNA matches TRBJ2-7 better. CDR1 MNHEY and CDR2 SVGAGI come from the germline V gene. CDR3 length: 17 residues. CDR3: CASSYGSGALSYNEQYF. CDR3 nucleotides: TGTGCCAGCAGTTACGGTAGCGGGGCCTTATCCTACAATGAGCAGTACTTC.

The gene calls are TRBV21-1 and TRBJ2-3. TRBV21-1 is a listed pseudogene. The CDR3 covers 11 residues. This chain's CDR3 is CASRSGRTQYF. In DNA, the CDR3 is TGTGCCAGCCGGTCAGGCAGGACGCAGTATTTT.

This clonotype was detected a few times. The gene calls are TRBV5-1 and TRBJ2-5; D not resolved. Trimming removed 1 base at V and 1 base at J, with 8 bases between. Per germline, CDR1 SGHRS and CDR2 YFSETQ. The CDR3 consists of 14 residues. The CDR3 reads CASSLTRAQETQYF. The CDR3 region has the DNA TGCGCCAGCAGCTTGACCCGGGCCCAAGAGACCCAGTACTTC.

This clonotype has a count of ten or more. The genes are TRBV28 and TRBJ2-7; no clear D gene. The CDR3 contains 12 residues. Germline lookup yields CDR1 MDHEN and CDR2 SYDVKM. Trimming cost V 4 bases and J 5 bases, with 9 bases left between them. In DNA, the CDR3 is TGTGCCAGCAGTTCCGACGGTGACGAGCAGTACTTC. Protein product: CASSSDGDEQYF.

This clonotype appeared once. A read error is possible here, since a much larger clone lies one base away. V gene TRBV20-1 combines with J gene TRBJ2-3; D is ambiguous. Germline CDR1 and CDR2: DFQATT and SNEGSKA (reference sequence). The V and J ends lost 2 bases and 8 bases respectively, with 11 bases between them. The CDR3 sequence is 12 residues long. CDR3: CSARPSPGTQYF. The CDR3 DNA is TGCAGTGCTAGACCTAGTCCAGGTACGCAGTATTTT.

Ten or more counts support this clonotype. The genes are TRBV9 and TRBJ2-1; D gene unclear. The CDR3 has 11 amino acids. V lost 5 bases, J lost 5 bases, and 5 bases lay in between. Germline CDR1 reads SGDLS; CDR2 reads YYNGEE. CDR3 DNA: TGTGCCAGCAGTGTCCACAATGAGCAGTTCTTC. Residues: CASSVHNEQFF.

The chain joins TRBV5-1 to TRBJ2-1, with D perhaps matching TRBD1 (5 bases). This CDR3 has 14 residues. The germline V and J ends were trimmed by 3 bases and 5 bases, with 12 bases remaining between them. Per germline, CDR1 SGHRS and CDR2 YFSETQ. The CDR3: CASSSDTQDNEQFF. CDR3 DNA: TGCGCCAGCAGCTCGGACACGCAGGACAATGAGCAGTTCTTC.

Concerning this clonotype itself: Mismatch with germline at one junction end may stem from a read error. The chain combines TRBV7-9 with TRBJ2-3, with 8 nucleotides matching TRBD2. The CDR3 has 15 residues. Looked up from germline, CDR1 is SEHNR and CDR2 is FQNEAQ (reference sequence). Written as DNA, the CDR3 is TGTGCCAGCAGCGTAGCGGGGACACGCACAGATACGCAGTATTTT. Translated: CASSVAGTRTDTQYF.

The J gene is TRBJ2-5, the V gene TRBV29-1; 10 nucleotides align to TRBD1. This CDR3 has 16 residues. V lost 0 bases to trimming and J lost 4 bases; unmatched junction nucleotides: 8. Germline V gives CDR1 SQVTM, CDR2 ANQGSEA. The CDR3 protein is CSVEDLLTGGRETQYF. As DNA, the CDR3 is TGCAGCGTTGAAGATCTATTGACAGGGGGCCGAGAGACCCAGTACTTC.

The chain recombines TRBV2 with TRBJ2-7; TRBD2 agrees at 11 bases. The better agreement between TRBJ2-5 and the DNA end casts doubt on the J call. The CDR3 is made up of 17 amino acids. Looked up from germline, CDR1 is SNHLY and CDR2 is FYNNEI. DNA for the CDR3: TGTGCCAGCAACCAAGGGCTAGCGGGGGGCCAACGAGAGACCCAGTACTTC. This sequence encodes CASNQGLAGGQRETQYF.

Only a few counts were recorded for this clonotype. The gene calls are TRBV20-1 and TRBJ1-1; a weak D match, TRBD1 (6 bases). Per the germline V gene, CDR1 is DFQATT and CDR2 is SNEGSKA (reference sequence). This CDR3 contains 17 residues. V was trimmed by 0 bases and J by 4 bases, leaving 21 bases between them. CDR3 DNA sequence: TGCAGTGCTAGAGACGGCCAGGGGTTAGGGATGATCACTGAAGCTTTCTTT. Residues: CSARDGQGLGMITEAFF.

This clonotype was observed a few times. The rearrangement links TRBV28 to TRBJ2-7; 7 nucleotides match TRBD1. The CDR3 runs 15 residues. Germline V gene sequence: CDR1 MDHEN, CDR2 SYDVKM. The V and J ends lost 2 bases and 2 bases, in that order; junction bases with no gene match: 6. The CDR3: CASSLLTGIPYEQYF. In DNA, the CDR3 is TGTGCCAGCAGTTTACTGACAGGGATCCCCTACGAGCAGTACTTC.

This clonotype was picked up a small number of times. The CDR3 region has the DNA TGCGCCAGCAGCTTGGTACCGAGCAACACTGAAGCTTTCTTT. Translated: CASSLVPSNTEAFF. This chain joins TRBV5-1 and TRBJ1-1, with D hard to call. The CDR3 runs 14 residues. Germline CDR1 SGHRS, CDR2 YFSETQ. Trimming left V 0 bases short and J 2 bases short, with 8 bases between.

The chain has TRBV20-1 and TRBJ2-7, with D perhaps assigned TRBD1 or TRBD2 (5 bases each). Trimming stripped 5 bases from V and 0 bases from J, with 14 bases between. Germline V gene sequence: CDR1 DFQATT, CDR2 SNEGSKA (reference sequence). CDR3 length: 14 residues. The CDR3 loop is CSAESRGPSYEQYF. The CDR3 region has the DNA TGCAGTGCTGAAAGCCGGGGACCCTCCTACGAGCAGTACTTC.

This chain uses TRBV4-2 with TRBJ2-1, with D possibly TRBD2 on 5 matching bases. The CDR3 consists of 16 residues. Trimming pared 1 base from V and 7 bases from J, leaving 17 bases between. Germline lookup yields CDR1 LGHNA and CDR2 YNFKEQ. DNA of the CDR3: TGTGCCAGCAGCCAAGGGGAGTTATCCGTGGGAAATGAGCAGTTCTTC. Translated, it gives CASSQGELSVGNEQFF.

V and J are TRBV12-3 or TRBV12-4 and TRBJ2-5; 8 positions match TRBD2. Trimming cost V 5 bases and J 5 bases; bases outside gene matches: 7. The length of the CDR3 is 14 residues. CDR3 nucleotides: TGTGCCAGCAGTGGGACTAGTCGAACCGAGACCCAGTACTTC. Translated: CASSGTSRTETQYF.

V usage is TRBV11-2 and J usage is TRBJ2-1, with 8 bases fitting TRBD2. Germline CDR1 reads SGHAT; CDR2 reads FQNNGV. The CDR3 loop spans 16 amino acids. Unmatched junction bases numbered 16, after V lost 5 bases and J lost 10 bases. The CDR3 nucleotides are TGTGCCAGCAGCGCAACTAGCGGCCCCCAGCCTGGCGAGCAGTTCTTC. This sequence encodes CASSATSGPQPGEQFF.

The chain links TRBV7-2 to TRBJ1-4; a weak D match, TRBD1 (5 bases). V lost 1 base and J lost 6, with 12 bases in between. Per the germline V gene, CDR1 is SGHTA and CDR2 is FQGNSA. The CDR3 has 15 residues. CDR3 nucleotide sequence: TGTGCCAGCAGCTTAGTCCGGGGGGGTGATGAAAAACTGTTTTTT. It yields the protein CASSLVRGGDEKLFF.

The gene calls are TRBV13 and TRBJ2-1; either TRBD1 or TRBD2 may fit D (5 bases each). Trimming removed 1 base at V and 7 bases at J, with 11 bases between. The CDR3 is 14 residues long. Germline lookup yields CDR1 PRHDT and CDR2 FYEKMQ (reference sequence). The CDR3 DNA sequence: TGTGCCAGCAGCTTAGTTGGGGACCTAAATGAGCAGTTCTTC. Its translation is CASSLVGDLNEQFF.

V and J are TRBV25-1 and TRBJ1-3; D not resolved. The CDR3 totals 13 residues. Germline lookup yields CDR1 MGHDK and CDR2 SYGVNS. Trimming left V 3 bases short and J 5 bases short, with 8 bases between. The CDR3: CASSDPLRNTIYF. CDR3 coding DNA: TGTGCCAGCAGTGACCCCCTCCGAAACACCATATATTTT.